This TCR beta chain was recorded in a study of blood T cells in healthy people across ages. Notes on the study in general: Long-lived donors carried more naive CD4+ cells and greater diversity than aged donors. Not knowing donor CMV status may have confounded expanded clonotype changes.

Turning to this clonotype: Antigen specificity is unknown.

Primers used in a second PCR of roughly 7 to 11 cycles were a sample-barcoded 5' primer and a J-beta primer mix. Each TCR beta cDNA got a 12-nucleotide random molecular identifier. TCRdb ran MiXCR on the 5' RACE reads and lists one entry per CDR3 protein. Of 600,000 to 850,000 distinct CDR3 sequences in the sample, around 40% are singletons; the top ten hold 20%. The V segment lost 1 base and the J segment 6 bases; nucleotides outside the gene matches: 0. From germline, CDR1 is DFQATT and CDR2 SNEGSKA (reference sequence). The CDR3 is 14 residues long. The TCR comes from a woman aged 60-75 years in good health. The sample comprised blood. V usage is TRBV20-1 and J usage is TRBJ2-1; the match to TRBD2 covers 13 bases. CDR3 DNA: TGCAGTGCTAGAGGGACTAGCGGGGGCAATGAGCAGTTCTTC. Amino acid sequence: CSARGTSGGNEQFF.